The sequence of this T cell receptor (beta chain) was determined in a study of technical replicates of blood from several donors (dated by TCRdb to about 2017). This clone was picked up one time. The target of this receptor is not known. Per-base qualities were not stored, and no clone one base away is much larger. Here V drops 2 bases and J drops 7 bases, and the junction holds 10 bases not matched to any gene. CDR1 and CDR2 are read off the germline V gene (reference sequence) as MNHEY and SMNVEV. The CDR3 holds 15 amino acids from the cysteine to the phenylalanine. The sequence is cut down to CDR3 DNA, 45 bases in frame from base 1. The method was the immunoSEQ multiplex PCR assay. The table comes from immuneACCESS by way of TCRdb, which keeps in-frame sequences with V and J called. Part of the clones is missing from these tables; in studies checked, under half for an unresolved V gene and the rest for unknown reasons. The sample table contains more than 65,000 clones; only one count was recorded for 85% to 95% of them. Together, the top ten hold 0.39% of the sample.

The sample comprised T cells isolated from PBMCs. This sequence originates from a human donor in good health. This receptor chain uses TRBV27 and TRBJ2-7; 8 middle bases align to TRBD1. At the DNA level, the sequence is TGTGCCAGCAGTTTAAGTCGCAGGGGGCCGCGAGAGCAGTACTTC. Translated, this gives CASSLSRRGPREQYF.